Each of the 10 T cell receptor beta chains below was sequenced from the same sample in a study of T cell responses to AZD1222 COVID-19 vaccine. Sequencing was performed with immunoSEQ multiplex PCR; in TCRdb, only in-frame clones are kept and a portion is missing. Found here are roughly 140,000 clones, 85% to 95% of them singletons; the top ten hold more than 1.3%. Sequencing was performed on peripheral blood, taken 28 days after the second AZD1222 dose. Receptor source: an adult who received the AZD1222 COVID-19 vaccine.

The V and J genes are TRBV7-9 and TRBJ2-5; the D is unclear. Germline CDR1 and CDR2: SEHNR and FQNEAQ (reference sequence). The CDR3 covers 13 residues. Trimming stripped 1 base from V and 2 bases from J, with 5 bases between. In nucleotides, the CDR3 is TGTGCCAGCAGCTTAGGTCCGCAAGAGACCCAGTACTTC. Residues: CASSLGPQETQYF.

The rearrangement uses TRBV6-1 and TRBJ1-2, with no clear D. Looked up from germline, CDR1 is MNHNS and CDR2 is SASEGT. The germline V and J ends were trimmed by 3 bases and 3 bases, with 11 bases remaining between them. The CDR3 is 14 residues long. In nucleotides, the CDR3 is TGTGCCAGCAGTGAGCGAGGTTACGACTATGGCTACACCTTC. It yields the protein CASSERGYDYGYTF.

V and J are TRBV11-2 and TRBJ2-5; D gene unclear. V lost 6 bases, J lost 2 bases, and 16 bases lay in between. This CDR3 region has 15 residues. Germline V lookup: CDR1 SGHAT, CDR2 FQNNGV. Here the CDR3 reads CASSHNEWTQETQYF. The CDR3 DNA sequence: TGTGCCAGCAGTCATAACGAATGGACGCAAGAGACCCAGTACTTC.

This chain uses TRBV6-6 with TRBJ1-1; D is perhaps TRBD1 (5 bases). Germline loops: CDR1 MNHNY, CDR2 SVGAGI (reference sequence). The V and J ends lost 2 bases and 6 bases respectively, with 16 bases between them. This CDR3 contains 15 residues. The CDR3 loop reads CASSYRGFQVSEAFF. CDR3 DNA: TGTGCCAGCAGTTACCGGGGGTTCCAGGTTTCTGAAGCTTTCTTT.

The chain has TRBV5-5 and TRBJ2-7; the D call may be TRBD1 or TRBD2 (5 bases each). The CDR3 has 15 residues. CDR1 SGHKS and CDR2 YYEKEE come from the germline V gene (reference sequence). V was cut by 2 bases and J by 0 bases, with 12 bases left in between. CDR3 nucleotides: TGTGCCAGCAGCTTCCTCGGGACCTACTCCTACGAGCAGTACTTC. As protein: CASSFLGTYSYEQYF.

The chain has TRBV12-3 or TRBV12-4 and TRBJ2-7; D is unresolved. V lost 3 bases to trimming and J lost 0 bases, with 6 bases between them. The CDR3 extends over 13 amino acids. DNA for the CDR3: TGTGCCAGCAGTTTTGTTAGCTCCTACGAGCAGTACTTC. Translating it yields CASSFVSSYEQYF.

The V gene is TRBV24-1, the J gene TRBJ2-1; the D gene is possibly TRBD2 (5 bases). Germline V gene data show CDR1 as KGHDR and CDR2 as SFDVKD. The CDR3 has 13 residues. V lost 7 bases and J 5 bases, leaving 11 bases between the germline ends. The CDR3 is CATSGAEDNEQFF. For the CDR3, the DNA is TGTGCCACCAGCGGAGCGGAAGACAATGAGCAGTTCTTC.

This clone was picked up one time. The rearrangement links TRBV11-1 to TRBJ2-7, with D possibly being TRBD1 (5 bases). Germline loops: CDR1 SGHAT, CDR2 FQDESV (reference sequence). With 0 bases removed from V and 3 bases from J, the gap between germline ends came to 15 bases. CDR3 length equals 16 residues. CDR3 nucleotide sequence: TGTGCCAGCAGCTTAGCGGGGTCGAGACAGAACTACGAGCAGTACTTC. Amino acid sequence: CASSLAGSRQNYEQYF.

This clone was observed a handful of times. The rearrangement joins TRBV6-5 to TRBJ2-1; the match to TRBD2 covers 14 bases. Trimming took 2 bases from V and 7 from J; bases not matched to a gene: 1. The germline V gene has CDR1 MNHEY and CDR2 SVGAGI. This CDR3 contains 15 residues. In DNA form, the CDR3 reads TGTGCCAGCAGTTACCGGACTAGCGGGGGGAATGAGCAGTTCTTC. The encoded protein is CASSYRTSGGNEQFF.

This clone has only one observation. The CDR3 here is CASSIVADLTGYTF. The CDR3 DNA reads as TGTGCCAGTAGTATTGTCGCCGACCTGACTGGCTACACCTTC. This chain uses TRBV19 with TRBJ1-2; D call uncertain. Germline values: CDR1 LNHDA, CDR2 SQIVND (reference sequence). This CDR3 is 14 amino acids long. Trimming left V 3 bases short and J 7 bases short, with 15 bases between.